A single sample gave rise to the 20 T cell receptor beta chains below, sequenced in a study of human T cells and chemical hapten exposure. TCRdb independently ran MiXCR on the RACE reads; one entry per CDR3 protein. The data hold fewer than 300,000 distinct CDR3 sequences, with around 7.3% observed a single time. Documented time point: pre-sensitization, week 0. Stated treatment: therapeutic diphenylcyclopropenone sensitization with weekly scalp DPC. The sample consisted of whole blood, taken in connection with sensitization to the hapten diphenylcyclopropenone (DPC). These receptors were collected from a young man with alopecia areata. Some clones in this sample may be carry-over from other donors' samples.

This clonotype showed up just a few times. The chain joins TRBV6-2 or TRBV6-3 to TRBJ2-7; maybe TRBD2 (5 bases). The CDR3 is 14 residues long. Germline CDR1 is MNHEY and CDR2 is SVGEGT. V lost 1 base and J 3 bases, leaving 10 bases between the germline ends. The CDR3 here is CASSYYGEIYEQYV. The CDR3 DNA sequence: TGTGCCAGCAGTTACTACGGGGAAATCTACGAGCAGTACGTC.

Only a few counts were recorded for this clonotype. The chain is built from TRBV10-3 and TRBJ1-2; the match to TRBD1 covers 7 bases. Germline V gene data show CDR1 as ENHRY and CDR2 as SYGVKD. V lost 6 bases, J lost 4 bases, and 5 bases stayed unmatched. CDR3 size: 13 residues. In DNA, the CDR3 is TGTGCCATCAGCGACAGGGAGAGCTATGGCTACACCTTC. Protein sequence: CAISDRESYGYTF.

This clonotype was recorded many times. This chain links TRBV24-1 with TRBJ2-7; D call uncertain. Between the trimmed V and J ends, which lost 5 bases and 4 bases, there was a span of 11 bases. The CDR3 contains 13 residues. The germline V gene encodes CDR1 KGHDR and CDR2 SFDVKD. CDR3 in amino acids: CATSVGEEYEQYF. The CDR3 DNA reads TGTGCCACCAGTGTAGGAGAGGAATACGAGCAGTACTTC.

CDR3: CASSVGPGETEAFF. CDR3 DNA: TGTGCCAGCAGCGTAGGGCCGGGGGAGACTGAAGCTTTCTTT. This chain uses TRBV9 with TRBJ1-1; tentative D call: TRBD1 (5 bases). V lost 0 bases and J 5 bases, leaving 11 bases between the germline ends. The CDR3 length is 14 residues. Germline V gene lookup returns CDR1 SGDLS and CDR2 YYNGEE. The full variable domain, rest sourced from reference TRBV9 and TRBJ1-1, is DSGVTQTPKHLITATGQRVTLRCSPRSGDLSVYWYQQSLDQGLQFLIQYYNGEERAKGNILERFSAQQFPDLHSELNLSSLELGDSALYFCASSVGPGETEAFFGQGTRLTVV.

The chain carries TRBV21-1 and TRBJ1-1; TRBD1, the table's D call, lacks a check against the DNA. TRBV21-1 is labeled a pseudogene. CDR3 size: 16 residues. The CDR3 loop reads CASSPRQGGIDTEAFF. In DNA form, the CDR3 reads TGTGCCAGCAGCCCGAGACAGGGAGGTATAGACACTGAAGCTTTCTTT.

This clonotype has more than one count but fewer than ten. The chain links TRBV6-2 or TRBV6-3 to TRBJ2-7; 12 bases map to TRBD2. CDR3 length equals 18 residues. The V gene end was trimmed by 0 bases and the J gene end by 0 bases; junction bases not matched to a gene: 6. From germline, CDR1 is MNHEY and CDR2 SVGEGT. CDR3 residues: CASSYSKGLAGSSYEQYF. The CDR3 nucleotides are TGTGCCAGCAGTTACTCGAAAGGACTAGCGGGGAGCTCCTACGAGCAGTACTTC.

This clonotype was recorded many times. The rearrangement links TRBV27 to TRBJ2-5, with 7 positions matching TRBD2. The length of the CDR3 is 15 residues. In germline, CDR1 is MNHEY, CDR2 SMNVEV (reference sequence). The J segment lost 6 bases and the V segment lost 2 bases, leaving 9 bases of the junction unmatched. DNA of the CDR3: TGTGCCAGCAGTTTAATAGCGGGCCCACCAAAGACCCAGTACTTC. This gives the protein CASSLIAGPPKTQYF.

This clonotype was observed at least ten times. The chain has TRBV10-3 and TRBJ2-7; TRBD1 aligns across 7 bases. The V gene's germline CDR1 is ENHRY and CDR2 SYGVKD. With 9 bases clipped from V and 3 bases from J, the junction kept 8 bases outside the gene matches. The CDR3 is 13 amino acids. CDR3 in DNA: TGTGCCATTTTAGACAGGGATGACTACGAGCAGTACTTC. Translated: CAILDRDDYEQYF.

This clonotype is medium-sized in the sample. The J gene is TRBJ1-1, the V gene TRBV7-2, with D possibly TRBD1 on 6 matching bases. Trimming shortened V by 1 base and J by 0 bases, and 12 bases separated the two germline ends. The CDR3 totals 16 residues. Germline-derived CDR1 and CDR2 are SGHTA and FQGNSA. The CDR3 sequence is CASSLVGGGMNTEAFF. In nucleotides, the CDR3 is TGTGCCAGCAGCTTAGTTGGGGGCGGAATGAACACTGAAGCTTTCTTT.

CDR3: CASRRPGFLLGEQFF. CDR3 bases: TGTGCCAGCAGGCGTCCGGGGTTTCTTTTGGGTGAGCAGTTCTTC. This chain connects TRBV12-3 or TRBV12-4 to TRBJ2-1; weak D call: TRBD2 (5 bases). Trimming stripped 6 bases from V and 9 bases from J, with 21 bases between. The CDR3 runs 15 residues.

The chain links TRBV29-1 to TRBJ2-5; D is undetermined. Germline V gene lookup returns CDR1 SQVTM and CDR2 ANQGSEA. The V end lost 7 bases, the J end lost 1 base, and 13 bases lay between the germline ends. The CDR3 consists of 13 residues. In DNA, the CDR3 is TGCAGCGGTGGTGGGCTCCGCCAAGAGACCCAGTACTTC. Amino acids: CSGGGLRQETQYF.

The chain is built from TRBV7-2 and TRBJ1-2; 7 bases fit TRBD1. CDR1 SGHTA and CDR2 FQGNSA come from the germline V gene. This CDR3 spans 15 amino acids. V lost 5 bases and J lost 4; bases outside the gene matches: 10. The CDR3, as DNA: TGTGCCAGCAGCCAACTCAGGGGGAGCGGCTATGGCTACACCTTC. Protein: CASSQLRGSGYGYTF.

The rearrangement uses TRBV12-3 or TRBV12-4 and TRBJ1-1, with D perhaps matching TRBD1 (5 bases). This CDR3 spans 15 amino acids. V lost 5 bases, J lost 5 bases, and 18 bases lay in between. The CDR3 protein is CASSPPRGEGTEAFF. The CDR3 nucleotides are TGTGCCAGCAGTCCGCCACGAGGGGAAGGGACTGAAGCTTTCTTT.

This clonotype came up a few times. The chain is built from TRBV6-2 or TRBV6-3 and TRBJ2-3; D may be TRBD2 (6 bases). Trimming removed 5 bases from V and 4 bases from J, with 13 bases in between. Germline V gene data show CDR1 as MNHEY and CDR2 as SVGEGT. This CDR3 comprises 14 residues. CDR3 in DNA: TGTGCCAGCAGTCCTCATTGGGGGGCAGATACGCAGTATTTT. This gives the protein CASSPHWGADTQYF.

The chain links TRBV4-3 to TRBJ2-1; 9 bases match TRBD2. V lost 0 bases and J lost 12; bases outside the gene matches: 9. The CDR3 has 15 amino acids. Germline V CDR1 and CDR2: LGHNA, YSLEER. In DNA form, the CDR3 reads TGCGCCAGCAGCCAAGAAGGGACTAGCACATCGGGGCAGTTCTTC. Its protein is CASSQEGTSTSGQFF.

The chain has TRBV4-1 and TRBJ2-7, with D possibly TRBD2 on 6 matching bases. The CDR3 extends over 14 amino acids. Germline V lookup: CDR1 MGHRA, CDR2 YSYEKL. V was pared by 4 bases and J by 4 bases, with 14 bases between. The CDR3 spells CASSLTGLSYEQYF. CDR3 nucleotides: TGCGCCAGCAGCCTAACGGGACTGAGTTACGAGCAGTACTTC.

This clonotype was seen only a few times. The chain uses TRBV27 and TRBJ1-6; no reliable D call. CDR3 length: 17 residues. V was pared by 2 bases and J by 10 bases, with 21 bases between. Germline V gene lookup returns CDR1 MNHEY and CDR2 SMNVEV (reference sequence). The CDR3 is CASSLNRGLGMNSPLHF. In DNA, the CDR3 is TGTGCCAGCAGTTTAAATAGAGGGTTAGGGATGAACTCACCCCTCCACTTT.

This clonotype was recorded a few times. The gene calls are TRBV5-5 and TRBJ2-4; D is unresolved. From germline, CDR1 is SGHKS and CDR2 YYEKEE (reference sequence). The CDR3 runs 14 residues. V gave up 0 bases and J gave up 0 bases, with 4 bases separating them. The CDR3 reads CASSLELAKNIQYF. Here the CDR3 DNA reads TGTGCCAGCAGCTTGGAACTAGCCAAAAACATTCAGTACTTC.

The V and J genes are TRBV15 and TRBJ1-5; the D gene is possibly TRBD1 (5 bases). The germline V and J ends were trimmed by 3 bases and 3 bases, with 12 bases remaining between them. The CDR3 has 15 amino acids. Germline V gene lookup returns CDR1 LNHNV and CDR2 YYDKDF (reference sequence). CDR3 residues: CATSRGSGTNQPQHF. The CDR3 DNA sequence: TGTGCCACCAGCAGGGGATCCGGGACCAATCAGCCCCAGCATTTT.

This clonotype was counted only a few times. This chain uses TRBV6-2 or TRBV6-3 with TRBJ1-2, with D unclear. The CDR3 sequence is 12 residues long. V lost 3 bases, J lost 5 bases, and 7 bases lay in between. CDR1 MNHEY and CDR2 SVGEGT come from the germline V gene. The CDR3 DNA follows: TGTGCCAGCAGTTATGAAAGATATGGCTACACCTTC. It codes for CASSYERYGYTF.